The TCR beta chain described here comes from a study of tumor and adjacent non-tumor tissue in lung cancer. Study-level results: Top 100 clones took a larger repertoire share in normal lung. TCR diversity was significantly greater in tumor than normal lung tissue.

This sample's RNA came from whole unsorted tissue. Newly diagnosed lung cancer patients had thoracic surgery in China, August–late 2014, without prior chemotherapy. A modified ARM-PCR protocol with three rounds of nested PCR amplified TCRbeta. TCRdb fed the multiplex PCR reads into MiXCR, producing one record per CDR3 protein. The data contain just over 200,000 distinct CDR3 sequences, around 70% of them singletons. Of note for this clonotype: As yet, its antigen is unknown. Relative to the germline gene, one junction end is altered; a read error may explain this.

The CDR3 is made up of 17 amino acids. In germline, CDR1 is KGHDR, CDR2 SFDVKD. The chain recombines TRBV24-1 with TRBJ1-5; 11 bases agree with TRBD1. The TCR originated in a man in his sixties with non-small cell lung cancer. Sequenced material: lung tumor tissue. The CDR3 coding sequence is TGTGCCACCAGTGGTTTGGTGGACAGGGGGCCCAATCAGCCCCAGCATTTT. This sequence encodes CATSGLVDRGPNQPQHF.